This T cell receptor (beta chain) stems from a study of post-analysis software for immune sequencing data (dated by TCRdb to the mid-2010s). Regarding the research as a whole: The recorded disease courses included relapsing-remitting, secondary progressive and progressive-relapsing multiple sclerosis, and some patients had no subtype annotation. A subset of samples was prepared in parallel using single-end sample barcoding, then pooled and co-amplified after Illumina adapter ligation. The patient repertoires were compared against about a dozen previously published healthy control repertoires obtained from donors aged roughly 6 to 28 years.

To demonstrate the VDJtools post-analysis software, the study profiled TCR beta repertoires from the peripheral blood of about a dozen young patients with multiple sclerosis. The multiple sclerosis patients were children and adolescents ranging in age from 6 to 15 years. Relative to germline, V is 0 bases shorter and J is 9 bases shorter, with 9 bases between their ends. Looking up the germline V gene (reference sequence) yields CDR1 LGHDT and CDR2 YNNKEL. The CDR3 covers 13 residues, taking in both the cysteine and the phenylalanine. This entry keeps only the CDR3 DNA: 39 bases, framed from base 1. This clonotype was observed a few times. Its recognized antigen is unknown. There are no base qualities to consult, and no much larger clone falls within one base. Libraries were constructed by PCR. Sequenced using an Illumina HiSeq 2500. To reduce PCR and sequencing biases, unique molecular identifiers were incorporated into the TCR beta cDNA libraries. Every 1 to 10 million input T cells yielded 500,000 or so cDNA molecules, meaning each molecule approximated one T cell. The same protocol used for the earlier healthy control dataset was applied to prepare and sequence the patient libraries. Samples belonging to the same batch were prepared together, multiplexed and sequenced on a shared HiSeq lane. On the study's bioinformatics: MIGEC handled the raw barcoded reads, throwing out single-read molecular identifier groups before consensus assembly and CDR3 extraction. Clonotype tables were post-analysed with VDJtools, and diversity was normalized by down-sampling all datasets to the smallest sample size. Repertoire overlap clustering matched CDR3 amino acid but not nucleotide sequences to correct batch-related cross-sample contamination. TCRdb trimmed the raw reads at Q25, called clones with MiXCR and kept productive beta chains. Under each unique CDR3 protein, matching rows form one entry showing the most common genes and DNA. TCRdb's processing, not the authors' own work, is the source of the V and J calls. The table for this sample lists about 770,000 distinct CDR3 sequences; 46% of them were counted only once. The ten largest clones take up roughly 4.4% of the sample.

Results the study describes overall, beyond this receptor: When samples were clustered directly using the F measure, samples prepared in the same batch co-clustered strongly, which prompted a batch-effect correction. Patients showed significantly higher frequencies than controls for several TRBV segments, among them TRBV5-6, TRBV5-1 and TRBV20-1. Normalized Chao1 diversity was significantly lower in multiple sclerosis patients than controls, suggesting substantial peripheral T-cell clonal expansion. The multiple sclerosis patient group was slightly younger than the control group.

Recombination joined TRBV3-1 with TRBJ2-1, with the D gene too uncertain to name. The receptor comes from a girl aged 5-17 years with multiple sclerosis. Source material: blood. The CDR3 protein sequence reads: CASSQDLVGEQFF. The nucleotide sequence is TGTGCCAGCAGCCAAGATTTGGTTGGTGAGCAGTTCTTC.